This T cell receptor beta chain was recorded in a study of graft-versus-host responses after intestinal transplantation. After removal of 5 bases from V and 5 bases from J, the junction contained 10 bases not matched to a gene. Germline loops: CDR1 SGHTA, CDR2 FQGNSA. This CDR3 has 16 residues. As for this clone: The antigen is not known.

Some clones are missing from TCRdb's copy, which holds only in-frame ones; the method was immunoSEQ multiplex PCR. The sample contains more than 40,000 clones, roughly 95% of which appear only once. The sample consisted of unstimulated CD8+ T cells sorted from spleen or lymph node cells, taken before transplant. The gene calls are TRBV7-2 and TRBJ1-4; the match to TRBD1 covers 8 bases. This TCR was sampled from a human donor who was the organ donor for an intestinal transplant. CDR3 residues: CASSPPFGQGNEKLFF. The CDR3 region has the DNA TGTGCCAGCAGCCCCCCATTCGGACAGGGAAATGAAAAACTGTTTTTT.